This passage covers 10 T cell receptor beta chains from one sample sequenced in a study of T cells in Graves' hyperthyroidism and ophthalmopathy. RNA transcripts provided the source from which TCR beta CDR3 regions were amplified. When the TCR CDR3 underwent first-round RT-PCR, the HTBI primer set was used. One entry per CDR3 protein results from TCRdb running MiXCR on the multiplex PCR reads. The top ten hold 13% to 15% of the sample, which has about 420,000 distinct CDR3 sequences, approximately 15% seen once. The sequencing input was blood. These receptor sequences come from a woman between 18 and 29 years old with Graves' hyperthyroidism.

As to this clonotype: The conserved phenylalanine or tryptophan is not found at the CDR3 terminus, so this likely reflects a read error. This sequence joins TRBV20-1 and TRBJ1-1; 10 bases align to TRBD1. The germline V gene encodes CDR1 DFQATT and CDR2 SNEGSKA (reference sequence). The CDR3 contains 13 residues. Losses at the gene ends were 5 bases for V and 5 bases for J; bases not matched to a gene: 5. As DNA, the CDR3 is TGCAGTGCTTCCGGGACAGGGGAAACTGAAGCTTTCCTT. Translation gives CSASGTGETEAFL.

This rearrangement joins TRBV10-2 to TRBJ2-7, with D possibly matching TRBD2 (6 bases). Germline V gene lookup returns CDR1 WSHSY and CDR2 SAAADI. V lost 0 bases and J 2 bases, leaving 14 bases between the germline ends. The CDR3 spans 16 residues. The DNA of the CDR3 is TGCGCCAGCAGTGAGTCGGCGGGGCCCACTCCCTACGAGCAGTACTTC. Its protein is CASSESAGPTPYEQYF.

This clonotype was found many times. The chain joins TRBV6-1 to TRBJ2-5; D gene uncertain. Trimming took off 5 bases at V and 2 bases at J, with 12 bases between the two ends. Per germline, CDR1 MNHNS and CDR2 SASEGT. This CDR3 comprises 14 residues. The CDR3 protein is CASSRGEWQETQYF. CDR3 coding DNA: TGTGCCAGCAGTCGAGGAGAGTGGCAAGAGACCCAGTACTTC.

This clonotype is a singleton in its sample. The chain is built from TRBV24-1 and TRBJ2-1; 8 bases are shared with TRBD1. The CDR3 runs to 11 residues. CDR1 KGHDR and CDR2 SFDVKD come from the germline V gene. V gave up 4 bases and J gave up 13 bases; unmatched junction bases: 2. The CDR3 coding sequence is TGTGCCACCAGTGAGACAGGGGTCCAGTTCTTC. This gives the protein CATSETGVQFF.

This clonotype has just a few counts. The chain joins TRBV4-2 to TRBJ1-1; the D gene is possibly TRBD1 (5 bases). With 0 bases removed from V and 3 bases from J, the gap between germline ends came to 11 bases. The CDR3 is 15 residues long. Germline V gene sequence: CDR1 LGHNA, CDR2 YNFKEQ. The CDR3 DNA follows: TGTGCCAGCAGCCAAGATAGGGGCCTGTACACTGAAGCTTTCTTT. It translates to CASSQDRGLYTEAFF.

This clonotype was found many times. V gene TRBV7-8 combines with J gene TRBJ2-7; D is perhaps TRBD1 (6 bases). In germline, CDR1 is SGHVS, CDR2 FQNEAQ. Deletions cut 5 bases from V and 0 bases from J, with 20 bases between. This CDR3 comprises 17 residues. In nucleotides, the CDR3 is TGTGCCAGCAGCCTAAAACAGGGAGCCTGGAGCTCCTACGAGCAGTACTTC. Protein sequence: CASSLKQGAWSSYEQYF. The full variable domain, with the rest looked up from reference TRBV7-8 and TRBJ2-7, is GAGVSQSPRYKVAKRGQDVALRCDPISGHVSLFWYQQALGQGPEFLTYFQNEAQLDKSGLPSDRFFAERPEGSVSTLKIQRTQQEDSAVYLCASSLKQGAWSSYEQYFGPGTRLTVT.

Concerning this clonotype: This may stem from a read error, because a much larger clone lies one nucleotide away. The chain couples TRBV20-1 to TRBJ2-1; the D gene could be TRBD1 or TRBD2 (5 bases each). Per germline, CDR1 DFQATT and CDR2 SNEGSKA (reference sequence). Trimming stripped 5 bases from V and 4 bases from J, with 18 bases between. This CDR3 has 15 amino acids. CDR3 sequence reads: CSARSLRGSYNEQFF. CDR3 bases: TGCAGTGCTCGCAGTCTGAGGGGTTCATACAATGAGCAGTTCTTC.

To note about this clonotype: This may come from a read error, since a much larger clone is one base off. The CDR3 is CASSRTGGPTEQYF. For the CDR3, the DNA is TGTGCCAGCAGTCGAACTGGGGGACCTACCGAGCAGTACTTC. The V call is TRBV6-1, the J call TRBJ2-7; the D call may be TRBD1 or TRBD2 (5 bases each). The CDR3 consists of 14 residues. V lost 5 bases and J 6 bases, leaving 17 bases between the germline ends. The germline V gene encodes CDR1 MNHNS and CDR2 SASEGT.

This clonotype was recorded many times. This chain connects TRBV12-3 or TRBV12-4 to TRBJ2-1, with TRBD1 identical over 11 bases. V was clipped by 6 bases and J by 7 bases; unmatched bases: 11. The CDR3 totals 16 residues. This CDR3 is CASSPRGTGGLNEQFF. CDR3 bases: TGTGCCAGCAGCCCGAGGGGGACAGGGGGATTGAATGAGCAGTTCTTC.

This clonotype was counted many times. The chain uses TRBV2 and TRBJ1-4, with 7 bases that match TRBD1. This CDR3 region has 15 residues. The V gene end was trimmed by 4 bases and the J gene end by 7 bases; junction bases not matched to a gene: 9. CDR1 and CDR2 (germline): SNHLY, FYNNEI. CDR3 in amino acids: CASSGARGQGEKLFF. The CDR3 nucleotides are TGTGCCAGCAGTGGCGCTAGGGGGCAAGGTGAAAAACTGTTTTTT.